The 7 T cell receptor beta chains listed next were all sequenced from one sample in a study of chronic HIV infection and antiretroviral therapy. TCRdb ran MiXCR on the 5' RACE reads and lists one entry per CDR3 protein. The data contain roughly 48,000 distinct CDR3 sequences, approximately 19% of them singletons. Sequenced sample: peripheral blood. The source is an adult who had HIV and had not received antiretroviral therapy, or was an uninfected healthy control (not recorded which).

The chain is built from TRBV3-1 and TRBJ2-5; 15 nucleotides match TRBD2. With 5 bases clipped from V and 5 bases from J, the junction kept 12 bases outside the gene matches. Germline V gives CDR1 LGHDT, CDR2 YNNKEL (reference sequence). There are 18 residues in the CDR3. The DNA of the CDR3 is TGTGCCAGCAGCGTGCGGAGGACTAGCGGGAGGGCCGAGGAGACCCAGTACTTC. Protein product: CASSVRRTSGRAEETQYF.

The rearrangement links TRBV6-5 to TRBJ1-2; 12 bases align to TRBD1. Looked up from germline, CDR1 is MNHEY and CDR2 is SVGAGI. V lost 4 bases and J lost 6; bases outside the gene matches: 9. The CDR3 extends over 16 amino acids. The CDR3 sequence is CASSLGTGGFGNGYTF. The CDR3 DNA sequence: TGTGCCAGCAGTTTGGGGACAGGGGGCTTTGGAAATGGCTACACCTTC.

This sequence joins TRBV29-1 and TRBJ1-3; TRBD1 matches 9 bases. This CDR3 spans 15 amino acids. Germline V CDR1 and CDR2: SQVTM, ANQGSEA. The junction had 7 bases not matched to a gene; V was cut back by 5 bases and J by 2 bases. CDR3 in amino acids: CSVRQGGSPGNTIYF. DNA of the CDR3: TGCAGCGTTCGACAGGGGGGAAGTCCTGGAAACACCATATATTTT.

The table lists this clonotype with a few counts. The chain links TRBV12-3 or TRBV12-4 to TRBJ2-7, with D possibly being TRBD2 (6 bases). There are 16 residues in the CDR3. V lost 3 bases and J lost 2, with 17 bases in between. CDR3 region: CASSFYPGVLPYEQYF. The CDR3 DNA sequence: TGTGCCAGCAGTTTTTATCCGGGAGTGCTCCCCTACGAGCAGTACTTC.

The chain uses TRBV28 and TRBJ1-5; the D gene is possibly TRBD1 (6 bases). CDR3 length: 13 residues. Trimming stripped 9 bases from V and 5 bases from J, with 14 bases between. Germline values: CDR1 MDHEN, CDR2 SYDVKM. The chain's CDR3 is CASVGQPYQPQHF. In DNA, the CDR3 is TGTGCCAGTGTTGGACAGCCTTATCAGCCCCAGCATTTT.

The J gene is TRBJ2-3, the V gene TRBV12-3 or TRBV12-4; a weak D match, TRBD1 (5 bases). CDR3 length: 15 residues. The germline V and J ends were trimmed by 5 bases and 6 bases, with 18 bases remaining between them. The CDR3 DNA sequence: TGTGCCAGCAGTGGGGCCATCCGGAGTGGGGATACGCAGTATTTT. The encoded protein is CASSGAIRSGDTQYF.

The chain combines TRBV11-1 with TRBJ2-1, with 11 bases lining up with TRBD2. The CDR3 runs to 15 residues. Trimming took 4 bases from V and 10 from J; bases not matched to a gene: 9. The germline V gene encodes CDR1 SGHAT and CDR2 FQDESV (reference sequence). The CDR3 loop is CASSSDGTSGREQFF. In DNA, the CDR3 is TGTGCCAGCAGCTCAGACGGGACTAGCGGACGGGAGCAGTTCTTC.